The 6 T cell receptor beta chains reported below all come from one sample, sequenced in a study of OX40 agonist ivuxolimab in advanced cancers. The method was immunoSEQ multiplex PCR; TCRdb's version includes in-frame clones alone and lacks a portion of them. The repertoire includes more than 20,000 clones, around 83% of them detected once, and less than 45% sits in the top ten. The specimen was CD4+ or CD8+ T cells sorted from blood, collected in a trial of the OX40 agonist ivuxolimab. The receptors shown here come from an adult with an advanced solid tumor such as melanoma, head and neck, liver or kidney cancer.

J is TRBJ2-1 and V is TRBV18; TRBD2 matches at 10 bases. Trimming took 1 base from V and 5 from J; bases not matched to a gene: 2. The CDR3 runs to 15 residues. The germline V gene encodes CDR1 KGHSH and CDR2 LQKENI. The CDR3 here is CASSPRTSGDNEQFF. Here the CDR3 DNA reads TGTGCCAGCTCACCACGGACTAGCGGCGACAATGAGCAGTTCTTC.

This clone was counted between two and nine times. The rearrangement links TRBV28 to TRBJ2-7, with D perhaps matching TRBD1 (6 bases). The V end was cut by 6 bases, the J end by 1 base, with 16 bases between. The CDR3 sequence is 15 residues long. CDR1 is MDHEN and CDR2 is SYDVKM in the germline V gene. CDR3 loop: CASRPLTGSSYEQYF. Here the CDR3 DNA reads TGTGCCAGCAGGCCCCTGACAGGATCGTCCTACGAGCAGTACTTC.

This chain connects TRBV14 to TRBJ2-7, with TRBD1 matching 8 bases. This CDR3 is 17 amino acids long. The ends lost 1 base at V and 2 bases at J; junction bases unmatched: 10. Germline values: CDR1 SGHDN, CDR2 FVKESK. In DNA, the CDR3 is TGTGCCAGCAGCCAAGGGGCAGGACAGGGCCATCCCTACGAGCAGTACTTC. Its protein is CASSQGAGQGHPYEQYF.

In nucleotides, the CDR3 is TGTGCCAGCAGCGGGACAGCGGGAGGCTACACCTTC. Translated, it gives CASSGTAGGYTF. The chain has TRBV6-5 and TRBJ1-2; 7 bases map to TRBD1. The length of the CDR3 is 12 residues. Losses at the gene ends were 6 bases for V and 8 bases for J; bases not matched to a gene: 6. The germline CDR1 and CDR2 sequences are MNHEY and SVGAGI.

The CDR3 region is CASRDTRYSNQPQHF. CDR3 coding DNA: TGTGCCAGCCGGGACACCCGGTACAGCAATCAGCCCCAGCATTTT. This chain links TRBV19 with TRBJ1-5; D may be TRBD1 (6 bases). CDR1 and CDR2 (germline): LNHDA, SQIVND (reference sequence). The CDR3 has 15 residues. The ends were cut back, 9 bases at V and 1 base at J, with 16 bases in the middle.

The gene calls are TRBV9 and TRBJ1-1; no clear D gene. Per the germline V gene, CDR1 is SGDLS and CDR2 is YYNGEE. CDR3 length equals 13 residues. Trimming took 3 bases from V and 1 from J, leaving 7 bases between them. This CDR3 is CASSAGQNTEAFF. CDR3 nucleotide sequence: TGTGCCAGCAGCGCCGGGCAGAACACTGAAGCTTTCTTT.